The 31 T cell receptor beta chains listed next were all sequenced from one sample in a study of T cells in women clearing cervical HPV infection. This table comes from immunoSEQ multiplex PCR, and its TCRdb copy is limited to in-frame clones, with some not included. The listing contains about 31,000 clones. Sequenced input: blood buffy coat. The receptors were sampled from a woman between 18 and 69 years old with a cervical HPV16 infection that either progressed to CIN3+ or cleared (not recorded which).

As to this clone: From the germline J gene comes the end of the CDR3, since the read stops 3 residues before it. The chain links TRBV29-1 to TRBJ2-3; 7 bases map to TRBD2. Germline values: CDR1 SQVTM, CDR2 ANQGSEA. This CDR3 contains 13 residues. Incomplete CDR3 DNA: TGCAGCGTTGAAGGCCCAAGGCGGGAGACG. This codes for CSVEGPRRET. Given in full, the CDR3 is CSVEGPRRETQYF.

Turning to this clone: Read coverage stops 3 residues before the CDR3 terminus; the germline J gene supplies the remainder. The V call is TRBV20-1, the J call TRBJ2-1; no firm D call. Trimming took 5 bases from V and 4 from J, leaving 3 bases between them. There are 10 residues in the CDR3. Germline assignment: CDR1 DFQATT and CDR2 SNEGSKA (reference sequence). CDR3 protein: CSAYYNEQFF. Partial CDR3 DNA: TGCAGTGCTTATTACAATGAG.

In the case of this clone: The CDR3 extends 3 residues past the end of the read, so its final part is completed from the germline J gene. The chain has TRBV5-1 and TRBJ2-1; D ambiguous. Germline CDR1 reads SGHRS; CDR2 reads YFSETQ. V dropped 3 bases and J dropped 0 bases, with 10 bases sitting between them. The CDR3 loop spans 15 amino acids. CDR3 DNA, as far as it was read: TGCGCCAGCAGCTCTTCGCGGAGCTCCTACAATGAG. This codes for CASSSSRSSYNE. The CDR3, in full, reads CASSSSRSSYNEQFF.

Comments on this clone: The read finishes 3 residues shy of the CDR3 end, and the germline J gene is used to complete it. The V and J genes are TRBV18 and TRBJ2-2; 7 bases are a match to TRBD1. There are 14 residues in the CDR3. The germline CDR1 and CDR2 sequences are KGHSH and LQKENI. CDR3 bases read: TGTGCCAGCTCACCATTCTACAGGGGTGAAAAG. It is translated as CASSPFYRGEK. The whole CDR3 protein reads CASSPFYRGEKLFF.

As to this clone: The read terminates 3 residues before the CDR3 end, so the remaining end is supplied by the germline J gene. The genes are TRBV20-1 and TRBJ2-1, with TRBD1 as a possible D gene (5 bases). There are 14 residues in the CDR3. The germline gives CDR1 DFQATT, CDR2 SNEGSKA (reference sequence). V lost 3 bases and J lost 8, with 17 bases in between. CDR3 protein: CSASPRVRRYEQFF. Partial CDR3 DNA: TGCAGTGCTAGTCCCAGGGTTAGGAGATATGAG.

As regards this clone: Read sequence stops 3 residues before the CDR3 end, and the germline J gene provides the missing end. The rearrangement links TRBV7-7 to TRBJ2-5; 9 nucleotides align to TRBD1. From germline, CDR1 is SSHAT and CDR2 FNYEAQ (reference sequence). CDR3 length: 15 amino acids. V shed 5 bases, J shed 4 bases, and the junction held 8 bases outside the gene matches. The CDR3 protein is CASSPWTGERETQYF. The sequenced part of the CDR3 DNA is TGTGCCAGCAGCCCGTGGACAGGGGAACGAGAGACC.

Worth noting for this clone: The read finishes 3 residues shy of the CDR3 end, and the germline J gene is used to complete it. V is TRBV12-3 or TRBV12-4 and J is TRBJ2-7, with 7 positions matching TRBD1. This CDR3 comprises 17 residues. Trimming at V came to 3 bases and at J to 0 bases, leaving 11 bases not matched to a gene. The part of the CDR3 DNA that was read is TGTGCCAGCAGTTTGTCCCCCCAGACAGGGCTCTCCTACGAG. This gives the protein CASSLSPQTGLSYE. The full CDR3 protein is CASSLSPQTGLSYEQYF.

As concerns this clone: The CDR3 extends 3 residues past the end of the read, so its final part is completed from the germline J gene. The genes are TRBV5-6 and TRBJ2-7; 11 nucleotides line up with TRBD2. CDR3 length: 15 amino acids. Germline V lookup: CDR1 SGHDT, CDR2 YYEEEE. V shed 5 bases, J shed 5 bases, and the junction held 9 bases outside the gene matches. The DNA read from the CDR3 is TGTGCCAGCAGATTCCGCACTAGCGGGGGTGACGAG. It yields the protein CASRFRTSGGDE. The whole CDR3 reads CASRFRTSGGDEQYF.

CDR3 sequence reads: CASSSTGRITEAFF. The DNA read from the CDR3 is TGTGCCAGCAGCTCGACAGGGAGAATCACTGAA. The rearrangement links TRBV7-6 to TRBJ1-1; 7 nucleotides agree with TRBD1. The DNA ends 3 residues before the CDR3 does, and the rest of the CDR3 is filled in from the germline J gene. This CDR3 has 14 amino acids. Germline lookup yields CDR1 SGHVS and CDR2 FNYEAQ. V lost 4 bases to trimming and J lost 4 bases; unmatched junction nucleotides: 6.

CDR3: CASSPGVTNEKLFF. The CDR3 bases that were read are TGTGCCAGCTCACCAGGGGTGACTAATGAAAAG. The rearrangement joins TRBV18 to TRBJ2-2, with D tentatively TRBD2 (5 bases). The read ends 3 residues before the CDR3 terminus; that terminus is restored from the germline J gene. Germline V gives CDR1 KGHSH, CDR2 LQKENI. The CDR3 contains 14 residues.

Comments on this clone: The sequenced fragment ends 3 residues before the CDR3 boundary, so the rest is inferred from the germline J gene. The chain has TRBV5-1 and TRBJ2-2, with 9 bases identical to TRBD2. Germline V gene data show CDR1 as SGHRS and CDR2 as YFSETQ. J lost 3 bases, V lost 6 bases, and 9 bases had no gene match. The CDR3 extends over 16 amino acids. CDR3 in amino acids: CASTSGLAGYTGELFF. The DNA read from the CDR3 is TGCGCCAGCACTTCGGGCCTAGCGGGGTACACCGGGGAG.

A word on this clone: The CDR3 end falls 3 residues outside the read, so it is completed with the germline J gene. The chain is built from TRBV2 and TRBJ1-2; 11 bases agree with TRBD1. After removal of 4 bases from V and 5 bases from J, the junction contained 6 bases not matched to a gene. The CDR3 consists of 15 residues. Looked up from germline, CDR1 is SNHLY and CDR2 is FYNNEI. The CDR3 DNA, read in part, is TGTGCCAGCAGTGGGACAGGGGGCAGAGGATATGGC. Its translation is CASSGTGGRGYG. The full CDR3 is CASSGTGGRGYGYTF.

On this clone itself: The CDR3 end lies 3 residues beyond the end of the read and is filled in from the germline J gene. The V call is TRBV5-1, the J call TRBJ2-5; TRBD2 agrees at 11 bases. Germline CDR1 SGHRS, CDR2 YFSETQ. CDR3 size: 16 residues. Losses at the gene ends were 2 bases for V and 5 bases for J; bases not matched to a gene: 8. This CDR3 reads CASSFGIAGGPETQYF. The sequenced CDR3 bases are TGCGCCAGCAGCTTCGGGATAGCGGGGGGGCCGGAGACC.

Notes on this clone: The DNA ends 3 residues before the CDR3 does, and the rest of the CDR3 is filled in from the germline J gene. The chain has TRBV2 and TRBJ2-5, with 8 nucleotides matching TRBD1. Germline CDR1 reads SNHLY; CDR2 reads FYNNEI. Trimming took 2 bases from V and 5 from J; bases not matched to a gene: 7. This CDR3 is 15 amino acids long. The CDR3 protein is CASSENGRGLETQYF. CDR3 bases read: TGTGCCAGCAGTGAAAATGGCAGGGGGCTGGAGACC.

A note on this clone: A junction end diverges from the germline sequence, so it may reflect a read error. From the germline J gene comes the end of the CDR3, since the read stops 3 residues before it. This sample includes further DNA sequences coding for the same CDR3. The chain is built from TRBV7-8 and TRBJ1-3, with D tentatively TRBD1 (5 bases). CDR1 is SGHVS and CDR2 is FQNEAQ in the germline V gene. This CDR3 spans 16 amino acids. CDR3: CASSGGSGVRGNTIYF. The sequenced CDR3 bases are TGTGCCAGCAGCGGGGGGTCCGGGGTGCGAGGAAACACT. The full variable domain, with the rest looked up from reference TRBV7-8 and TRBJ1-3, is GAGVSQSPRYKVAKRGQDVALRCDPISGHVSLFWYQQALGQGPEFLTYFQNEAQLDKSGLPSDRFFAERPEGSVSTLKIQRTQQEDSAVYLCASSGGSGVRGNTIYFGEGSWLTVV.

On this clone: The read ends 3 residues shy of where the CDR3 ends; the end is completed using the germline J gene. V and J are TRBV18 and TRBJ1-5; 7 positions agree with TRBD1. Germline V gives CDR1 KGHSH, CDR2 LQKENI. This CDR3 is 16 amino acids long. The sequenced CDR3 bases are TGTGCCAGCTCACCGGCTCGTAAGGGGGCCGCGGATCCC. It encodes CASSPARKGAADP. The whole CDR3 protein is CASSPARKGAADPQHF.

Details on this clone: The CDR3 extends 3 residues past the end of the read, so its final part is completed from the germline J gene. The chain links TRBV7-6 to TRBJ1-2; D perhaps matches TRBD1 (6 bases). The CDR3 loop spans 16 amino acids. Germline CDR1 and CDR2: SGHVS and FNYEAQ. The CDR3 DNA, read in part, is TGTGCCAGCAGTCAACCCTTGGGGGCCACCTACAATGAC. Translating it yields CASSQPLGATYND. The full CDR3 reads CASSQPLGATYNDYTF.

With regard to this clone: The CDR3 extends 3 residues past the end of the read, so its final part is completed from the germline J gene. The V and J genes are TRBV3-1 (or the pseudogene TRBV3-2) and TRBJ2-3; no firm D call. CDR1 is LGHDT and CDR2 is YNNKEL in the germline V gene (reference sequence). V lost 0 bases and J 0 bases, leaving 13 bases between the germline ends. This CDR3 has 17 amino acids. The covered CDR3 bases are TGTGCCAGCAGCCAAGATTTTTCCGAAACTAGCACAGATACG. Residues: CASSQDFSETSTDT. The whole CDR3 is CASSQDFSETSTDTQYF.

Worth noting for this clone: The sequenced fragment ends 3 residues before the CDR3 boundary, so the rest is inferred from the germline J gene. The V call is TRBV18, the J call TRBJ2-7, with D possibly being TRBD1 or TRBD2 (7 bases each). There are 16 residues in the CDR3. Trimming stripped 1 base from V and 6 bases from J, with 19 bases between. The germline gives CDR1 KGHSH, CDR2 LQKENI. The CDR3 sequence is CASSPLSGTASGEQYF. The DNA read from the CDR3 is TGTGCCAGCTCACCACTGAGCGGGACAGCGTCTGGCGAG.

Details on this clone: Read coverage stops 3 residues before the CDR3 terminus; the germline J gene supplies the remainder. This specimen includes other DNA sequences encoding the same CDR3. This chain joins TRBV18 and TRBJ2-7; TRBD2 matches at 7 bases. The V gene end was trimmed by 1 base and the J gene end by 4 bases; junction bases not matched to a gene: 4. Germline loops: CDR1 KGHSH, CDR2 LQKENI. The CDR3 contains 14 residues. The CDR3 is CASSPRGGDYEQYF. CDR3 bases read: TGTGCCAGCTCACCACGGGGGGGGGATTACGAG.

On this clone itself: The observed sequence ends 3 residues before the CDR3 terminus, with the missing tail filled in from the germline J gene. The genes are TRBV6-1 and TRBJ1-2, with 8 bases aligning to TRBD1. Per germline, CDR1 MNHNS and CDR2 SASEGT. The V and J ends lost 1 base and 7 bases, in that order; junction bases with no gene match: 5. The length of the CDR3 is 14 residues. The CDR3 bases that were read are TGTGCCAGCAGTGAAGACAGGGGGTTAAGTGGC. Residues: CASSEDRGLSG. The CDR3 reads in full as CASSEDRGLSGYTF.

Remarks on this clone: The CDR3 end lies 3 residues beyond the end of the read and is filled in from the germline J gene. J is TRBJ2-2 and V is TRBV2, with 7 bases that match TRBD1. Germline CDR1 and CDR2: SNHLY and FYNNEI. V shed 10 bases, J shed 3 bases, and the junction held 8 bases outside the gene matches. This CDR3 is 14 amino acids long. The DNA read from the CDR3 is TGTGCCACCGATCGACAGGGCTACACCGGGGAG. This encodes CATDRQGYTGE. The CDR3 reads in full as CATDRQGYTGELFF.

Worth noting for this clone: The CDR3 goes on 3 residues after the read ends, and that part is filled in from the germline J gene. This chain joins TRBV19 and TRBJ2-1; TRBD2 agrees at 10 bases. The CDR3 is 15 amino acids. Germline V lookup: CDR1 LNHDA, CDR2 SQIVND (reference sequence). The J segment lost 4 bases and the V segment lost 4 bases, leaving 4 bases of the junction unmatched. The CDR3 sequence is CASSKRGGGYNEQFF. Partial CDR3 DNA: TGTGCCAGTAGTAAGCGGGGGGGCGGTTACAATGAG.

Of note for this clone: The read stops 3 residues short of the end of the CDR3; the missing end is completed from the germline J gene. The chain employs TRBV5-4 and TRBJ2-7; 10 bases fit TRBD1. Germline V gives CDR1 SGHNT, CDR2 YYREEE (reference sequence). This CDR3 comprises 15 residues. V was clipped by 4 bases and J by 6 bases; unmatched bases: 10. CDR3: CASSPDRGRGVEQYF. Incomplete CDR3 DNA: TGTGCCAGCAGCCCCGACAGGGGGCGTGGGGTCGAG.

With respect to this clone: The read falls 3 residues short of the CDR3 end, and the missing part is taken from the germline J gene. The chain uses TRBV7-3 and TRBJ2-7; possible D gene TRBD2, 6 bases. This CDR3 contains 14 residues. Germline V CDR1 and CDR2: SGHTA, FQGTGA. Trimming took off 5 bases at V and 2 bases at J, with 13 bases between the two ends. The chain's CDR3 is CASSPGAGPYEQYF. The DNA read from the CDR3 is TGTGCCAGCAGCCCTGGAGCGGGTCCCTACGAG.

Points on this clone: The CDR3 end falls 3 residues outside the read, so it is completed with the germline J gene. The chain combines TRBV29-1 with TRBJ2-5; either TRBD1 or TRBD2 may supply D (6 bases each). The V and J ends lost 4 bases and 2 bases respectively, with 26 bases between them. This CDR3 comprises 18 residues. The germline V gene has CDR1 SQVTM and CDR2 ANQGSEA. CDR3 amino acids: CSVGGVHREGGWQETQYF. CDR3 bases read: TGCAGCGTTGGTGGGGTGCACAGGGAAGGAGGGTGGCAAGAGACC. The variable domain in full, completed from reference TRBV29-1 and TRBJ2-5, reads SAVISQKPSRDICQRGTSLTIQCQVDSQVTMMFWYRQQPGQSLTLIATANQGSEATYESGFVIDKFPISRPNLTFSTLTVSNMSPEDSSIYLCSVGGVHREGGWQETQYFGPGTRLLVL.

Worth noting for this clone: Read data end 3 residues before the CDR3 end; the end is taken from the germline J gene. The chain carries TRBV5-1 and TRBJ2-5; D is possibly TRBD1 or TRBD2 (5 bases each). The CDR3 loop spans 16 amino acids. From germline, CDR1 is SGHRS and CDR2 YFSETQ. Partial CDR3 DNA: TGCGCCAGCAGCTTGGGAGGGTTGACTGCGACAGATACC. It yields the protein CASSLGGLTATDT. The whole CDR3 is CASSLGGLTATDTQYF.

With regard to this clone: The CDR3 extends 3 residues past the end of the read, so its final part is completed from the germline J gene. The chain couples TRBV10-3 to TRBJ2-7, with 7 bases identical to TRBD2. The CDR3 is 14 amino acids. Germline V CDR1 and CDR2: ENHRY, SYGVKD. J lost 3 bases, V lost 4 bases, and 6 bases had no gene match. CDR3 sequence reads: CAISGGGSHYEQYF. The part of the CDR3 DNA that was read is TGTGCCATCAGTGGGGGGGGGTCGCACTACGAG.

Points on this clone: Read data end 3 residues before the CDR3 end; the end is taken from the germline J gene. The V gene is TRBV5-4, the J gene TRBJ1-1; possibly TRBD1 for D (5 bases). The V gene lost 6 bases and the J gene lost 1 base, with 10 bases spanning the gap. The germline gives CDR1 SGHNT, CDR2 YYREEE (reference sequence). This CDR3 has 13 amino acids. Here the CDR3 reads CASKGAENTEAFF. CDR3 DNA, as far as it was read: TGTGCCAGCAAAGGGGCGGAGAACACTGAA.

Worth noting for this clone: The read stops 3 residues short of the end of the CDR3; the missing end is completed from the germline J gene. V and J are TRBV19 and TRBJ2-7; TRBD2 is a possible D gene (6 bases). The CDR3 sequence is 13 residues long. CDR1 and CDR2 from the germline V gene are LNHDA and SQIVND (reference sequence). The ends were cut back, 3 bases at V and 2 bases at J, with 8 bases in the middle. The sequenced part of the CDR3 DNA is TGTGCCAGTAGTATGCGGGGAACCTACGAG. It specifies CASSMRGTYE. The entire CDR3 is CASSMRGTYEQYF.

With respect to this clone: The read terminates 3 residues ahead of where the CDR3 ends, so the germline J gene completes it. The chain joins TRBV18 to TRBJ1-2; possible D gene TRBD1, 5 bases. The CDR3 consists of 15 residues. Germline CDR1 is KGHSH and CDR2 is LQKENI. The sequenced part of the CDR3 DNA is TGTGCCAGCTCACCACCGGCAGGGAGGTCCTACGAC. It codes for CASSPPAGRSYD. The entire CDR3 reads CASSPPAGRSYDYTF.